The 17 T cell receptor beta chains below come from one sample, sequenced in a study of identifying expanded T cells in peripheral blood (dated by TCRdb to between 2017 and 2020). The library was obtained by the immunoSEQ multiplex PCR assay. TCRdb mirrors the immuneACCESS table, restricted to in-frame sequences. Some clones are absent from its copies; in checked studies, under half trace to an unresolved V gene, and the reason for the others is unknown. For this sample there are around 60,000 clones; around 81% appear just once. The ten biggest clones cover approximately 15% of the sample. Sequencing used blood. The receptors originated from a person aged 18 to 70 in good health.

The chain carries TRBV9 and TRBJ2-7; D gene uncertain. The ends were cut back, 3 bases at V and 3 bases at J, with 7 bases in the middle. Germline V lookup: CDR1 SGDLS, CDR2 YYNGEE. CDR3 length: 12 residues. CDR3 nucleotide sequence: TGTGCCAGCAGCGGGGTAGGCTACGAGCAGTACTTC. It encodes CASSGVGYEQYF.

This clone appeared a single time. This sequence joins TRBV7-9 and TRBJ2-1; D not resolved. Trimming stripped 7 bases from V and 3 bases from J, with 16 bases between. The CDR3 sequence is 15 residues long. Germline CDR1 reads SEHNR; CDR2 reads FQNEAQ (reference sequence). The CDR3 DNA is TGTGCCAGCACCCCCCTGGACGGAGACTACAATGAGCAGTTCTTC. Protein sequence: CASTPLDGDYNEQFF.

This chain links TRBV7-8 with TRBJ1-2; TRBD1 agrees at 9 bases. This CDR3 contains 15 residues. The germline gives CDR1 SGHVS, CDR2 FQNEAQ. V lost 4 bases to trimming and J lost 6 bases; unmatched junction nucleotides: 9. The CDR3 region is CASSSTGGAYNGYTF. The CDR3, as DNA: TGTGCCAGCAGCTCCACAGGGGGCGCGTATAATGGCTACACCTTC.

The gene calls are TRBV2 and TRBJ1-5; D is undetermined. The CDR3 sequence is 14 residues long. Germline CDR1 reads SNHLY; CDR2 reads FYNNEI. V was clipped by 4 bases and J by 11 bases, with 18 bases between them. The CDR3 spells CASSGTRGSAAQHF. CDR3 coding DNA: TGTGCCAGCAGTGGGACGAGAGGCTCCGCGGCCCAGCATTTT.

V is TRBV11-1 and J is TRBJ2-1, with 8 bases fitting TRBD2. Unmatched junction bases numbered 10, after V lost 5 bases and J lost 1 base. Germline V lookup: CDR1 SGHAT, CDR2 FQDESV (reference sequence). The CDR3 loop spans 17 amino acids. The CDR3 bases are TGTGCCAGCAGCCCCGGGACTAGGACCCCGTCCTACAATGAGCAGTTCTTC. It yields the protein CASSPGTRTPSYNEQFF.

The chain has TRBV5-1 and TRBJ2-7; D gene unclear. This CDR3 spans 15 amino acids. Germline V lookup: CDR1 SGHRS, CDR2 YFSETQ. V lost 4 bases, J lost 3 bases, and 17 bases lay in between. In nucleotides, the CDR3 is TGCGCCAGCAGCACGAGGCTACCCCCACACTACGAGCAGTACTTC. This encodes CASSTRLPPHYEQYF.

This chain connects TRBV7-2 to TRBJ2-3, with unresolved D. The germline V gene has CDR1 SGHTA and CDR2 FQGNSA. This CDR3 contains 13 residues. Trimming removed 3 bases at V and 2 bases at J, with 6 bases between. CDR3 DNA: TGTGCCAGCAGCTTCGGCTTCACAGATACGCAGTATTTT. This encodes CASSFGFTDTQYF.

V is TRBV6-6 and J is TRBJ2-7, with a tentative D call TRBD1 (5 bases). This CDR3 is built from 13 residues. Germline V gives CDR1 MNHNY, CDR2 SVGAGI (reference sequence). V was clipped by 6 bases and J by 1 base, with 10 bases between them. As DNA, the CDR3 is TGTGCCAGCAGAAATAGACAGTCCTACGAGCAGTACTTC. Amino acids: CASRNRQSYEQYF.

CDR3: CASSFVGKETQYF. CDR3 nucleotides: TGCGCCAGCAGCTTCGTGGGGAAAGAGACCCAGTACTTC. The J gene is TRBJ2-5, the V gene TRBV5-1, with no clear D. Trimming shortened V by 2 bases and J by 3 bases, and 8 bases separated the two germline ends. Germline values: CDR1 SGHRS, CDR2 YFSETQ. The CDR3 length is 13 residues.

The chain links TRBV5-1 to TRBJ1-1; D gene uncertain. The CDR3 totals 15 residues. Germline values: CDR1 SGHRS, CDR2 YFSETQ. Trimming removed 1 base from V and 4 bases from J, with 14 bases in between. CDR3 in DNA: TGCGCCAGCAGCTTGCTGGGTGGGGAGGTCACTGAAGCTTTCTTT. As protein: CASSLLGGEVTEAFF. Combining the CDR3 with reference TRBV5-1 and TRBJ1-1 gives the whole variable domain KAGVTQTPRYLIKTRGQQVTLSCSPISGHRSVSWYQQTPGQGLQFLFEYFSETQRNKGNFPGRFSGRQFSNSRSEMNVSTLELGDSALYLCASSLLGGEVTEAFFGQGTRLTVV.

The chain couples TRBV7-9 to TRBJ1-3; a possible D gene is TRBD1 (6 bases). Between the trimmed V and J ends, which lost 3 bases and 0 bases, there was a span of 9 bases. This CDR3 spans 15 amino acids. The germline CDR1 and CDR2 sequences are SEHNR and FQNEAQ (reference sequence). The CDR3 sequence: CASSFRGSSGNTIYF. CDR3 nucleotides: TGTGCCAGCAGCTTCAGGGGCAGCTCTGGAAACACCATATATTTT. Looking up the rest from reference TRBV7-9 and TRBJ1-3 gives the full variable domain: DTGVSQNPRHKITKRGQNVTFRCDPISEHNRLYWYRQTLGQGPEFLTYFQNEAQLEKSRLLSDRFSAERPKGSFSTLEIQRTEQGDSAMYLCASSFRGSSGNTIYFGEGSWLTVV.

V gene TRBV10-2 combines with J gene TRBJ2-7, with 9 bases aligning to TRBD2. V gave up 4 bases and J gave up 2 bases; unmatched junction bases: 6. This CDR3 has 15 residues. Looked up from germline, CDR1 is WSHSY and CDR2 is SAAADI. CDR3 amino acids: CASSGALAGTYEQYF. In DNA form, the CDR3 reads TGCGCCAGCAGTGGGGCGCTAGCGGGAACCTACGAGCAGTACTTC.

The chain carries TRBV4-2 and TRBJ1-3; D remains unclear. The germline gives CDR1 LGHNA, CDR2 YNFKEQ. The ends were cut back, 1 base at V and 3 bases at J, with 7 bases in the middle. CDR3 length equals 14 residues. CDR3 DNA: TGTGCCAGCAGCCAAGTTTGGGATGGAAACACCATATATTTT. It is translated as CASSQVWDGNTIYF.

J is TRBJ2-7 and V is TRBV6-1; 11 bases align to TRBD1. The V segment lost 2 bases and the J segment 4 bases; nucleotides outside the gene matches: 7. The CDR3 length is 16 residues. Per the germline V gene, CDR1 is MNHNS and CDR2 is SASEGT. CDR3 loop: CASSEQPGQGVYEQYV. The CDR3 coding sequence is TGTGCCAGCAGTGAACAACCGGGACAGGGGGTATACGAGCAGTACGTC.

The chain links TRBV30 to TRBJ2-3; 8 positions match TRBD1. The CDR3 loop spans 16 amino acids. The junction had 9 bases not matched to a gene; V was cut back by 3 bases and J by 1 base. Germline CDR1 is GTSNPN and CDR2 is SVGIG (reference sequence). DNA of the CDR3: TGTGCCTGGAGCCTCGGGACAGGCCTACGCACAGATACGCAGTATTTT. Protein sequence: CAWSLGTGLRTDTQYF.

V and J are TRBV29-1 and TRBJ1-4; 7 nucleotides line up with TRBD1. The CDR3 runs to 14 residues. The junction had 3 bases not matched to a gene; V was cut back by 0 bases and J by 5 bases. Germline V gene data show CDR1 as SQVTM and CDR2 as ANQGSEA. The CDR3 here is CSVEDPGQNEKLFF. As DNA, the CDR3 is TGCAGCGTTGAAGATCCGGGACAGAATGAAAAACTGTTTTTT.

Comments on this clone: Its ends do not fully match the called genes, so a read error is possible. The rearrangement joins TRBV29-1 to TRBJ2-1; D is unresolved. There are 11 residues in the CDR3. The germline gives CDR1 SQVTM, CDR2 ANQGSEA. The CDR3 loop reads CGVPSSNEQFF. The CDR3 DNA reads TGCGGCGTCCCTTCTTCCAATGAGCAGTTCTTC.